The 27 T cell receptor beta chains below come from one sample, sequenced in a study of blood T cell repertoires in COVID-19. TCRdb keeps only in-frame clones here, not all; method: immunoSEQ multiplex PCR. This table holds about 250,000 clones, about 90% found once. Sequenced input: peripheral blood. These receptors were collected from a man older than 75 with acute or convalescent COVID-19.

In this sample, this clone turned up once. The V call is TRBV13, the J call TRBJ2-5; 14 bases are a match to TRBD2. Losses at the gene ends were 4 bases for V and 2 bases for J; bases not matched to a gene: 6. The CDR3 extends over 17 amino acids. Germline CDR1 is PRHDT and CDR2 is FYEKMQ (reference sequence). CDR3 in amino acids: CASSSTSGRVWQETQYF. CDR3 sequence (DNA): TGTGCCAGCAGCTCGACTAGCGGGAGGGTTTGGCAAGAGACCCAGTACTTC.

This clone has a handful of counts. The rearrangement links TRBV7-9 to TRBJ1-5; no firm D call. CDR1 is SEHNR and CDR2 is FQNEAQ in the germline V gene (reference sequence). Trimming shortened V by 1 base and J by 4 bases, and 5 bases separated the two germline ends. The length of the CDR3 is 13 residues. The CDR3 loop reads CASSLDGNQPQHF. The CDR3 region has the DNA TGTGCCAGCAGCTTAGACGGGAATCAGCCCCAGCATTTT.

The chain joins TRBV7-9 to TRBJ1-1; D not certain. Trimming pared 7 bases from V and 6 bases from J, leaving 12 bases between. The germline gives CDR1 SEHNR, CDR2 FQNEAQ (reference sequence). The CDR3 covers 12 residues. CDR3 residues: CASTGSFPEAFF. The DNA for the CDR3 is TGTGCCAGCACGGGGAGTTTTCCTGAAGCTTTCTTT.

The chain employs TRBV24-1 and TRBJ2-1; the match to TRBD2 covers 10 bases. Per the germline V gene, CDR1 is KGHDR and CDR2 is SFDVKD. Losses at the gene ends were 4 bases for V and 5 bases for J; bases not matched to a gene: 7. CDR3 size: 16 residues. The CDR3 bases are TGTGCCACCAGTGACCCCCTAGCGGGAGTCAACAATGAGCAGTTCTTC. Protein product: CATSDPLAGVNNEQFF.

This chain connects TRBV18 to TRBJ2-3; 10 bases are shared with TRBD2. This CDR3 region has 15 residues. Trimming at V came to 4 bases and at J to 5 bases, leaving 6 bases not matched to a gene. Germline assignment: CDR1 KGHSH and CDR2 LQKENI. This CDR3 is CASSQAGGPVDTQYF. The CDR3 nucleotides read TGTGCCAGCTCACAAGCGGGGGGGCCGGTAGATACGCAGTATTTT.

This clone was counted only a few times. The chain joins TRBV28 to TRBJ1-2; TRBD1 might be the D (6 bases). From germline, CDR1 is MDHEN and CDR2 SYDVKM. The CDR3 has 14 amino acids. V was clipped by 6 bases and J by 2 bases, with 13 bases between them. The CDR3: CASRRQQGNYGYTF. The CDR3 bases are TGTGCCAGCAGACGTCAACAGGGAAACTATGGCTACACCTTC.

J is TRBJ1-1 and V is TRBV5-1, with unresolved D. Deletions cut 2 bases from V and 1 base from J, with 9 bases between. Germline CDR1 SGHRS, CDR2 YFSETQ. The CDR3 runs to 14 residues. In DNA, the CDR3 is TGCGCCAGCAGCTTCCGAGATGAGAACACTGAAGCTTTCTTT. Its protein is CASSFRDENTEAFF.

The rearrangement joins TRBV9 to TRBJ2-5, with TRBD2 identical over 7 bases. V gave up 6 bases and J gave up 2 bases; unmatched junction bases: 10. The CDR3 totals 15 residues. Germline CDR1 SGDLS, CDR2 YYNGEE. CDR3 coding DNA: TGTGCCAGCAACCCCTCCGGGACTACTCAAGAGACCCAGTACTTC. It yields the protein CASNPSGTTQETQYF. The full variable domain, in which reference TRBV9 and TRBJ2-5 provide the parts outside the CDR3, is DSGVTQTPKHLITATGQRVTLRCSPRSGDLSVYWYQQSLDQGLQFLIQYYNGEERAKGNILERFSAQQFPDLHSELNLSSLELGDSALYFCASNPSGTTQETQYFGPGTRLLVL.

This clone came up a few times. The rearrangement joins TRBV5-1 to TRBJ2-2; D remains unclear. This CDR3 is built from 12 residues. Germline V gene lookup returns CDR1 SGHRS and CDR2 YFSETQ. Trimming removed 7 bases at V and 1 base at J, with 5 bases between. The CDR3, as DNA: TGCGCCAGCCGCAGGAACACCGGGGAGCTGTTTTTT. It encodes CASRRNTGELFF.

V and J are TRBV7-9 and TRBJ1-6; no firm D call. This CDR3 is 13 amino acids long. Germline assignment: CDR1 SEHNR and CDR2 FQNEAQ (reference sequence). V was shortened by 3 bases and J by 5 bases, with 5 bases between the two germline ends. The CDR3: CASSFPDNSPLHF. In DNA form, the CDR3 reads TGTGCCAGCAGCTTCCCGGATAATTCACCCCTCCACTTT.

A single count supports this clone. The J gene is TRBJ2-3, the V gene TRBV6-6, with 11 bases identical to TRBD2. Germline CDR1 MNHNY, CDR2 SVGAGI (reference sequence). This CDR3 region has 17 residues. V dropped 5 bases and J dropped 2; count of bases not matched to a gene: 9. In DNA, the CDR3 is TGTGCCAGCAGTCCCCAGGGGGGACTAGCGGTCACAGATACGCAGTATTTT. Residues: CASSPQGGLAVTDTQYF.

The chain is built from TRBV21-1 and TRBJ1-2. TRBV21-1 is deemed a pseudogene. CDR3 length: 16 amino acids. CDR3 loop: CASSPRGGFPWEGYTF. CDR3 bases: TGTGCCAGCAGCCCACGGGGGGGCTTCCCCTGGGAGGGCTACACCTTC.

CDR3 bases: TGTGCCAGCAGTCCACTCCCAGGGGGCGGTTCACCCCTCCACTTT. Translated, it gives CASSPLPGGGSPLHF. This chain uses TRBV6-4 with TRBJ1-6; 8 bases fit TRBD1. This CDR3 has 15 residues. Per germline, CDR1 MRHNA and CDR2 SNTAGT. V lost 5 bases, J lost 9 bases, and 9 bases stayed unmatched.

The V gene is TRBV18, the J gene TRBJ2-5; D ambiguous. This CDR3 region has 13 residues. Looked up from germline, CDR1 is KGHSH and CDR2 is LQKENI. V dropped 0 bases and J dropped 5 bases, with 7 bases sitting between them. The CDR3 here is CASSPPPGETQYF. CDR3 coding DNA: TGTGCCAGCTCACCACCACCCGGGGAGACCCAGTACTTC. Full variable domain (outside the CDR3, taken from reference TRBV18 and TRBJ2-5): NAGVMQNPRHLVRRRGQEARLRCSPMKGHSHVYWYRQLPEEGLKFMVYLQKENIIDESGMPKERFSAEFPKEGPSILRIQQVVRGDSAAYFCASSPPPGETQYFGPGTRLLVL.

The chain carries TRBV7-8 and TRBJ1-3, with 8 bases aligning to TRBD1. Germline assignment: CDR1 SGHVS and CDR2 FQNEAQ. After removal of 4 bases from V and 7 bases from J, the junction contained 9 bases not matched to a gene. The CDR3 totals 15 residues. The CDR3 reads CASSSNTGQGNTIYF. DNA of the CDR3: TGTGCCAGCAGCTCGAACACAGGACAGGGCAACACCATATATTTT.

The chain uses TRBV27 and TRBJ2-2, with 7 nucleotides matching TRBD1. This CDR3 spans 15 amino acids. V lost 5 bases, J lost 4 bases, and 7 bases stayed unmatched. Looked up from germline, CDR1 is MNHEY and CDR2 is SMNVEV (reference sequence). The CDR3 nucleotides are TGTGCCAGCAGTCCGCGGGCAGGGGGCACCGGGGAGCTGTTTTTT. Protein: CASSPRAGGTGELFF.

The chain uses TRBV9 and TRBJ2-1; D possibly corresponds to TRBD1 (8 bases). The V gene lost 4 bases and the J gene lost 2 bases, with 28 bases spanning the gap. Germline values: CDR1 SGDLS, CDR2 YYNGEE. CDR3 length: 20 residues. The CDR3 sequence is CASSLPGQGKGGRPYNEQFF. The CDR3 region has the DNA TGTGCCAGCAGCCTCCCAGGACAGGGTAAGGGCGGGAGACCCTACAATGAGCAGTTCTTC.

The chain joins TRBV7-9 to TRBJ2-1; 7 bases are a match to TRBD1. CDR3 length equals 12 residues. From germline, CDR1 is SEHNR and CDR2 FQNEAQ (reference sequence). V dropped 6 bases and J dropped 8; count of bases not matched to a gene: 4. CDR3 sequence (DNA): TGTGCCAGCAGTAGCAGGGGGTATGAGCAGTTCTTC. This codes for CASSSRGYEQFF.

This chain joins TRBV13 and TRBJ2-7, with 9 positions matching TRBD2. V shed 2 bases, J shed 4 bases, and the junction held 6 bases outside the gene matches. Germline loops: CDR1 PRHDT, CDR2 FYEKMQ (reference sequence). The CDR3 loop spans 15 amino acids. The CDR3 nucleotides are TGTGCCAGCAGCTTATTGGGGACTAGCATTTACGAGCAGTACTTC. Translated: CASSLLGTSIYEQYF.

This chain uses TRBV28 with TRBJ1-1, with D possibly matching TRBD1 (5 bases). V lost 6 bases and J 0 bases, leaving 8 bases between the germline ends. This CDR3 region has 13 residues. CDR1 and CDR2 (germline): MDHEN, SYDVKM. The chain's CDR3 is CASSQTVNTEAFF. CDR3 in DNA: TGTGCCAGCAGCCAGACAGTGAACACTGAAGCTTTCTTT.

Comments on this clone: The sample has other DNA sequences that encode this CDR3 too. The V and J genes are TRBV12-3 or TRBV12-4 and TRBJ2-5; D gene uncertain. Trimming left V 3 bases short and J 4 bases short, with 3 bases between. The CDR3 has 11 amino acids. The CDR3 sequence is CASSFLETQYF. CDR3 sequence (DNA): TGTGCCAGCAGTTTCTTAGAGACCCAGTACTTC.

This rearrangement joins TRBV12-5 to TRBJ1-2; a weak D match, TRBD1 (6 bases). Trimming left V 2 bases short and J 4 bases short, with 14 bases between. The CDR3 covers 15 residues. The germline V gene has CDR1 LGHNT and CDR2 FRNRAP. The CDR3 loop reads CASGLQMGHRYGYTF. The CDR3 DNA reads TGTGCTAGTGGTTTGCAGATGGGACACCGCTATGGCTACACCTTC.

This chain uses TRBV14 with TRBJ1-1; D is possibly TRBD1 (6 bases). Germline loops: CDR1 SGHDN, CDR2 FVKESK. The CDR3 spans 15 residues. The V end lost 4 bases, the J end lost 4 bases, and 16 bases lay between the germline ends. The CDR3 nucleotides are TGTGCCAGCAGCCCCTACCGGGGAGGGGGCACTGAAGCTTTCTTT. This sequence encodes CASSPYRGGGTEAFF.

The chain recombines TRBV7-3 with TRBJ2-1; TRBD1 matches at 7 bases. The germline gives CDR1 SGHTA, CDR2 FQGTGA. This CDR3 region has 12 residues. With 5 bases clipped from V and 12 bases from J, the junction kept 7 bases outside the gene matches. The CDR3 here is CASSPRGQTQFF. Written as DNA, the CDR3 is TGTGCCAGCAGCCCCAGGGGACAGACGCAGTTCTTC. Full variable domain (outside the CDR3, taken from reference TRBV7-3 and TRBJ2-1): GAGVSQTPSNKVTEKGKYVELRCDPISGHTALYWYRQSLGQGPEFLIYFQGTGAADDSGLPNDRFFAVRPEGSVSTLKIQRTERGDSAVYLCASSPRGQTQFFGPGTRLTVL.

The table lists this clone with a count of one. CDR3 bases: TGTGCCAGCAGCCTTGTGGCAGGGGCGACAGATACGCAGTATTTT. It is translated as CASSLVAGATDTQYF. V gene TRBV5-6 combines with J gene TRBJ2-3; possibly TRBD1 for D (6 bases). CDR1 is SGHDT, CDR2 YYEEEE, per germline. This CDR3 contains 15 residues. The V end was cut by 4 bases, the J end by 3 bases, with 15 bases between.

The rearrangement links TRBV12-3 or TRBV12-4 to TRBJ1-2; no firm D call. Trimming removed 6 bases from V and 2 bases from J, with 10 bases in between. The CDR3 is 13 residues long. The CDR3 bases are TGTGCCAGCAGCGGCGACTCGAACTATGGCTACACCTTC. This encodes CASSGDSNYGYTF.

The chain uses TRBV11-2 and TRBJ1-5, with 9 bases identical to TRBD1. V was clipped by 1 base and J by 5 bases; unmatched bases: 3. Germline-derived CDR1 and CDR2 are SGHAT and FQNNGV. The CDR3 contains 15 residues. The CDR3 DNA follows: TGTGCCAGCAGCTTAGCCACAGGGGGCTATCAGCCCCAGCATTTT. Its protein product is CASSLATGGYQPQHF.